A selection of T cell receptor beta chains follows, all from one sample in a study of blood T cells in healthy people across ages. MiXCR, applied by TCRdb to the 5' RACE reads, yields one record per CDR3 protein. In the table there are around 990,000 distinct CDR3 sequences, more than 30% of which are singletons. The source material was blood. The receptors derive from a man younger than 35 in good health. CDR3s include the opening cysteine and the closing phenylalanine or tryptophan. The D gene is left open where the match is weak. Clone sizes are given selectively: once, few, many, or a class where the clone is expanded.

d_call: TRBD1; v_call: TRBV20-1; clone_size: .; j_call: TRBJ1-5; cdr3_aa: CSASGDRGRGQPQHF; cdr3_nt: TGCAGTGCTAGTGGGGACAGGGGGCGCGGTCAGCCCCAGCATTTT
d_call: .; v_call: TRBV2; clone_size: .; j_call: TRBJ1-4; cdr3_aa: CASSIIRTYNEKLFF; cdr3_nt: TGTGCCAGCAGTATAATCAGGACATATAATGAAAAACTGTTTTTT
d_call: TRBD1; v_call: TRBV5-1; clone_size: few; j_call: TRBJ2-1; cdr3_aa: CASSLLGQGIIDEQFF; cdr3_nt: TGCGCCAGCAGCTTACTCGGACAGGGGATTATCGATGAGCAGTTCTTC
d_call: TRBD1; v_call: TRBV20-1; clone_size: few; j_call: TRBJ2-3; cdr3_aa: CSARDMSVQGASTDTQYF; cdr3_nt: TGCAGTGCTAGAGATATGAGCGTCCAGGGGGCTAGCACAGATACGCAGTATTTT
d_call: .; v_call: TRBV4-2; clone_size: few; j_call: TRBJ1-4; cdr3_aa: CASSQSGGAANEKLFF; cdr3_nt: TGTGCCAGCAGCCAGTCCGGCGGTGCGGCTAATGAAAAACTGTTTTTT
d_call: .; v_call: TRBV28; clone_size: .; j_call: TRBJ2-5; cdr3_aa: CASTATRETQYF; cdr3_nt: TGTGCCAGCACCGCGACCCGGGAGACCCAGTACTTC
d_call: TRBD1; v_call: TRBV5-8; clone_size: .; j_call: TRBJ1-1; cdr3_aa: CASSPGQGALDTEAFF; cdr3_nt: TGTGCCAGCAGCCCAGGACAGGGGGCGTTGGACACTGAAGCTTTCTTT
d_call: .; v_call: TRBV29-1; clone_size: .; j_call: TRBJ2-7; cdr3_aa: CSPSLLYNEQYF; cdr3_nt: TGCAGCCCAAGCCTACTCTACAATGAGCAGTACTTC
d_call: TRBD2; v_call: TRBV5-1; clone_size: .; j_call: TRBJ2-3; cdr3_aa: CASTREDGTDTQYF; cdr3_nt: TGCGCCAGCACCCGGGAGGACGGCACAGATACGCAGTATTTT
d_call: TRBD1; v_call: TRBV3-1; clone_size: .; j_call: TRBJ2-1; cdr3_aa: CASSDRDSESSYEQFF; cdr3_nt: TGTGCCAGCAGCGATCGGGACAGCGAAAGTTCCTACGAGCAGTTCTTC
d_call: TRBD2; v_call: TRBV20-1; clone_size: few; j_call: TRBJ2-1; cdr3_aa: CSASKAGGPVQFF; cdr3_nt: TGCAGTGCTAGTAAAGCGGGGGGCCCTGTCCAGTTCTTC
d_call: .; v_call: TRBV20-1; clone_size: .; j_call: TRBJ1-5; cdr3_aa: CSAATQLLGGNQPQHF; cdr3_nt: TGCAGTGCTGCTACCCAATTACTCGGGGGAAATCAGCCCCAGCATTTT
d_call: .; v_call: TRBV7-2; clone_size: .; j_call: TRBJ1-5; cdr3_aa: CASSLQGFQPQHF; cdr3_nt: TGTGCCAGCAGCTTACAGGGTTTTCAGCCCCAGCATTTT
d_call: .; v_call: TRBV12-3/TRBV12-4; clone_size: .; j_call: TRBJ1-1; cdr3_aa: CASSSQFNTEAFF; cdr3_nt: TGTGCCAGCAGTTCCCAATTTAACACTGAAGCTTTCTTT
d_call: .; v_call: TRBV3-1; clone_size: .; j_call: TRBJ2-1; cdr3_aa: CASSQDVGGHNEQFF; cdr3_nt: TGTGCCAGCAGCCAAGATGTGGGGGGCCACAATGAGCAGTTCTTC
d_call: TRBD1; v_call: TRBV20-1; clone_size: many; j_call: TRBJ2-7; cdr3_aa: CSARAQDRGVYEQYF; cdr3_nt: TGCAGTGCTAGAGCCCAGGACAGGGGGGTCTACGAGCAGTACTTC
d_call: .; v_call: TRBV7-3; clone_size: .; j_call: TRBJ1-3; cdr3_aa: CASSLFPGNTIYF; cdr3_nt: TGTGCCAGCAGCTTATTCCCCGGAAACACCATATATTTT
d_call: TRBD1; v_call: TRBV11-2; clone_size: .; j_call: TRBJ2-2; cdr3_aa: CASSWGQGPNTGELFF; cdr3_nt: TGTGCCAGCAGCTGGGGACAGGGGCCGAACACCGGGGAGCTGTTTTTT
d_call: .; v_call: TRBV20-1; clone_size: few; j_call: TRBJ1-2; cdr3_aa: CSARDTTTNGYTF; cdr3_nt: TGCAGTGCTAGAGATACTACTACAAATGGCTACACCTTC
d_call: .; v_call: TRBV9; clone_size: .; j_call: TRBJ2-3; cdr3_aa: CASTYSGSTDTQYF; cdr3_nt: TGTGCCAGCACCTATAGCGGTAGCACAGATACGCAGTATTTT
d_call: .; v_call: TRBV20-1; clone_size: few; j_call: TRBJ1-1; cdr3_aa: CSAPTGTSEAFF; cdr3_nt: TGCAGTGCCCCCACAGGGACCTCTGAAGCTTTCTTT
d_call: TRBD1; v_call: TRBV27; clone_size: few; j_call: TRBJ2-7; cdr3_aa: CASSLKGQESYEQYF; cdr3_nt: TGTGCCAGCAGTTTGAAGGGACAGGAGTCCTACGAGCAGTACTTC
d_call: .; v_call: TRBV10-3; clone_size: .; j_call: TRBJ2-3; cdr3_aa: CATSESEATGSDTQYF; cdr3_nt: TGTGCCACCAGTGAGTCTGAGGCCACGGGGTCGGATACGCAGTATTTT
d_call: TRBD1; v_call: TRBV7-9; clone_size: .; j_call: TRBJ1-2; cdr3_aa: CASSLGEGAYGYTF; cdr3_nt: TGTGCCAGCAGCTTAGGGGAGGGGGCATATGGCTACACCTTC
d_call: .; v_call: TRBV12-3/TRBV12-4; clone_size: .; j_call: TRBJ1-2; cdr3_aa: CASSPREGVNYGYTF; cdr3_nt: TGTGCCAGCAGTCCTCGTGAGGGGGTGAACTATGGCTACACCTTC
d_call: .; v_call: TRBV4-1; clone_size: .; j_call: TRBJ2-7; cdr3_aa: CASSQDRQQGYNEQYF; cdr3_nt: TGCGCCAGCAGCCAAGATCGACAACAGGGCTACAATGAGCAGTACTTC
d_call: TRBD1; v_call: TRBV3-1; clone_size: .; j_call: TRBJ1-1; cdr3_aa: CASSQRTGAVGEAFF; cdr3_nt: TGTGCCAGCAGCCAAAGGACAGGGGCTGTTGGTGAAGCTTTCTTT
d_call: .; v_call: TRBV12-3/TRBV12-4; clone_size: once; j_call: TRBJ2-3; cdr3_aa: CASSLGQGSDTEYF; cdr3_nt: TGTGCCAGCAGTTTAGGGCAGGGTTCGGATACGGAGTATTTT
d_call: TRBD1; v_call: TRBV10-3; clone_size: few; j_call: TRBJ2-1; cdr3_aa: CAISGTGGFYNEQFF; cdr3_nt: TGTGCCATCAGTGGGACAGGGGGTTTTTACAATGAGCAGTTCTTC
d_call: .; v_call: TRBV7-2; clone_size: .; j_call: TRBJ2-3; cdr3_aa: CASSFPGRLGDTQYF; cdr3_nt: TGTGCCAGCAGCTTCCCTGGCAGACTGGGGGATACGCAGTATTTT
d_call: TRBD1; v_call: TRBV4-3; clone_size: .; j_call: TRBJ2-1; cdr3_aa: CASSQGLQGAHNEQFF; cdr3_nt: TGCGCCAGCAGCCAAGGTCTACAGGGGGCCCACAATGAGCAGTTCTTC
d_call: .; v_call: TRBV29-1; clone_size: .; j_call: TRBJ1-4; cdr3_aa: CSVSRTVNEKLFF; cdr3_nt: TGCAGCGTTTCCCGGACAGTTAATGAAAAACTGTTTTTT
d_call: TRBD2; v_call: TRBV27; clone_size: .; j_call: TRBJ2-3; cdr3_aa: CASRTGTSGLGTQYF; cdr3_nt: TGTGCCAGCAGGACCGGGACTAGCGGCCTGGGTACGCAGTATTTT
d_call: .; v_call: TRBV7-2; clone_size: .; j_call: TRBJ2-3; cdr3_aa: CASNIGLATDTQYF; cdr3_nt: TGTGCCAGCAACATCGGGCTGGCGACAGATACGCAGTATTTT
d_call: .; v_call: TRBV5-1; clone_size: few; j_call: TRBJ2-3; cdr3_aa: CASSLSGVTDTQYF; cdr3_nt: TGCGCCAGCAGCTTGTCGGGGGTCACAGATACGCAGTATTTT
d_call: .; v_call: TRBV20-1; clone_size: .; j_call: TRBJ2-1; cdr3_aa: CSARLGASSYNEQFF; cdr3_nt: TGCAGTGCTAGGCTAGGGGCCAGCTCCTACAATGAGCAGTTCTTC
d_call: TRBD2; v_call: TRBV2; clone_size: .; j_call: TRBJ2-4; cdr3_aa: CASSSGVLIAKNIQYF; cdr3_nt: TGTGCCAGCAGTAGCGGGGTCCTGATAGCCAAAAACATTCAGTACTTC
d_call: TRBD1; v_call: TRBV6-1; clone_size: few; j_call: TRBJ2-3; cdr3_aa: CASSTSPGQGPDTQYF; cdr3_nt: TGTGCCAGCAGCACCTCCCCGGGACAGGGGCCAGATACGCAGTATTTT
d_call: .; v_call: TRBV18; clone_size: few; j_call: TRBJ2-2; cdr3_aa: CASSPVFPGELFF; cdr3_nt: TGTGCCAGCTCACCAGTTTTCCCCGGGGAGCTGTTTTTT
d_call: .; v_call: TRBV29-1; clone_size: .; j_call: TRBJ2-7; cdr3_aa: CSILGTLYNEQYF; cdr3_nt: TGCAGCATACTCGGGACACTCTACAATGAGCAGTACTTC
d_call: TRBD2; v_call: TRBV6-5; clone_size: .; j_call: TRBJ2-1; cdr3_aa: CASSSGRASYNEQFF; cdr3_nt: TGTGCCAGCAGTTCAGGGAGGGCCTCCTACAATGAGCAGTTCTTC
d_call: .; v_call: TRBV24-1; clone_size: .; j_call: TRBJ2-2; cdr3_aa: CATSDHRANTGELFF; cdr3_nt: TGTGCCACCAGTGATCACAGGGCGAACACCGGGGAGCTGTTTTTT
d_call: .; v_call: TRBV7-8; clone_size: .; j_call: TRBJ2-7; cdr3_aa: CASSAIQGRSYEQYF; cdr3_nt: TGTGCCAGCAGTGCGATTCAGGGACGGTCCTACGAGCAGTACTTC
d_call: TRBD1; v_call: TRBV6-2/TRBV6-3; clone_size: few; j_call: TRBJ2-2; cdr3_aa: CASSQGAYTGELFF; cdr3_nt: TGTGCCAGCAGCCAGGGGGCATACACCGGGGAGCTGTTTTTT
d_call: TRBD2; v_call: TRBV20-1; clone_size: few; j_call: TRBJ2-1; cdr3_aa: CSASSRRGASSYNEQFF; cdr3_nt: TGCAGTGCTAGCAGTAGGCGGGGGGCGAGCTCCTACAATGAGCAGTTCTTC
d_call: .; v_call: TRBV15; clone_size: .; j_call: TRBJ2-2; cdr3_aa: CATNQDYTGELFF; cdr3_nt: TGTGCCACCAATCAAGATTACACCGGGGAGCTGTTTTTT
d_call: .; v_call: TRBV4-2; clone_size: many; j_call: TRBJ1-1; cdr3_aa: CASSQERIDSLEAFF; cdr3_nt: TGTGCCAGCAGCCAAGAAAGAATCGATAGCCTAGAAGCTTTCTTT
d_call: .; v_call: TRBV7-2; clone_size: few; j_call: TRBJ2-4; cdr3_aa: CASSSPGENIQYF; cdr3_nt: TGTGCCAGCAGCTCCCCAGGGGAAAACATTCAGTACTTC
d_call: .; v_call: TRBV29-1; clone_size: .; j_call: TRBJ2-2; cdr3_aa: CSAFEGVANTGELFF; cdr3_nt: TGCAGCGCATTCGAGGGGGTTGCGAACACCGGGGAGCTGTTTTTT
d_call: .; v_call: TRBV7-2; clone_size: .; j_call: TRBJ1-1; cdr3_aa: CASSVYNSDTEAFF; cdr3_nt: TGTGCCAGCAGCGTGTACAATAGTGACACTGAAGCTTTCTTT